The 21 T cell receptor beta chains below all came from one sample that was sequenced in a study of blood T cell repertoires in COVID-19 (dated by TCRdb to about 2020). The library relied on the immunoSEQ multiplex PCR assay. TCRdb limited this immuneACCESS table to in-frame rearrangements with V and J called. A share of clones is missing; checked studies link under half to unresolved V genes, and the rest is unexplained. The sample table contains 45,000 to 50,000 clones; only one count was recorded for more than 80% of them. The ten biggest clones cover roughly 8% of the sample. The sequenced material came from peripheral blood. The source is a man aged 80 or over in a cohort sampled during active COVID-19.

The V gene is TRBV29-1, the J gene TRBJ2-7; 11 bases are shared with TRBD1. This CDR3 has 14 amino acids. V lost 6 bases, J lost 1 base, and 5 bases stayed unmatched. CDR1 is SQVTM and CDR2 is ANQGSEA in the germline V gene. CDR3 sequence (DNA): TGCAGCGTGGGAGGGACAGGGGGATCCTACGAGCAGTACTTC. This sequence encodes CSVGGTGGSYEQYF.

This chain joins TRBV2 and TRBJ2-7; TRBD2 agrees at 10 bases. The CDR3 totals 17 residues. Per the germline V gene, CDR1 is SNHLY and CDR2 is FYNNEI. The V and J ends lost 6 bases and 0 bases, in that order; junction bases with no gene match: 11. CDR3 region: CASSSRTSGRSSYEQYF. DNA for the CDR3: TGTGCCAGCAGCAGTAGGACTAGCGGAAGGAGCTCCTACGAGCAGTACTTC. The whole variable domain, filled in from reference TRBV2 and TRBJ2-7, reads EPEVTQTPSHQVTQMGQEVILRCVPISNHLYFYWYRQILGQKVEFLVSFYNNEISEKSEIFDDQFSVERPDGSNFTLKIRSTKLEDSAMYFCASSSRTSGRSSYEQYFGPGTRLTVT.

Ten or more counts support this clone. This chain uses TRBV5-6 with TRBJ1-6; no definite D call. Germline values: CDR1 SGHDT, CDR2 YYEEEE. Trimming removed 4 bases from V and 6 bases from J, with 8 bases in between. The CDR3 has 13 amino acids. Here the CDR3 DNA reads TGTGCCAGCAGCCCCGGGAGTAATTCACCCCTCCACTTT. Translating gives CASSPGSNSPLHF.

This chain connects TRBV4-1 to TRBJ2-7; D remains unclear. The CDR3 loop spans 14 amino acids. V was cut by 4 bases and J by 2 bases, with 12 bases left in between. Per the germline V gene, CDR1 is MGHRA and CDR2 is YSYEKL. DNA for the CDR3: TGCGCCAGCAGCCCTTGGTCTACTACCTACGAGCAGTACTTC. Its protein product is CASSPWSTTYEQYF.

The chain carries TRBV5-6 and TRBJ2-7, with 8 bases lining up with TRBD1. CDR1 and CDR2 (germline): SGHDT, YYEEEE. J gave up 5 bases and V 5 bases, and 3 bases lay outside the gene matches. The CDR3 has 12 residues. In DNA form, the CDR3 reads TGTGCCAGCAGTTTGACAGGGGACGAGCAGTACTTC. Translating gives CASSLTGDEQYF.

The rearrangement joins TRBV6-2 or TRBV6-3 to TRBJ2-1, with TRBD1 matching 7 bases. Germline V gives CDR1 MNHEY, CDR2 SVGEGT. This CDR3 has 18 residues. V shed 0 bases, J shed 5 bases, and the junction held 13 bases outside the gene matches. This CDR3 is CASSYSLLQGIRNNEQFF. DNA of the CDR3: TGTGCCAGCAGTTACTCACTATTACAGGGGATAAGGAACAATGAGCAGTTCTTC.

V gene TRBV25-1 combines with J gene TRBJ1-1; TRBD1 aligns across 7 bases. Germline CDR1 is MGHDK and CDR2 is SYGVNS. This CDR3 has 15 residues. The V gene end was trimmed by 2 bases and the J gene end by 4 bases; junction bases not matched to a gene: 7. The CDR3 reads CASSEQGVYGTEAFF. The DNA of the CDR3 is TGTGCCAGCAGTGAACAGGGGGTGTATGGCACTGAAGCTTTCTTT.

This clone was seen more than once but under ten times. The genes are TRBV27 and TRBJ1-5; D may be TRBD1 (6 bases). Germline V gene sequence: CDR1 MNHEY, CDR2 SMNVEV (reference sequence). This CDR3 is 13 amino acids long. Trimming took off 2 bases at V and 4 bases at J, with 6 bases between the two ends. The CDR3 nucleotides are TGTGCCAGCAGTTTACAGGGGAATCAGCCCCAGCATTTT. Translated: CASSLQGNQPQHF.

The chain recombines TRBV4-1 with TRBJ1-4; TRBD1 is a possible D gene (6 bases). In germline, CDR1 is MGHRA, CDR2 YSYEKL. The CDR3 is made up of 15 amino acids. V lost 1 base and J lost 6, with 12 bases in between. DNA for the CDR3: TGCGCCAGCAGCCAAGGCGGCAGGGGATATGAAAAACTGTTTTTT. Translation gives CASSQGGRGYEKLFF.

The chain couples TRBV5-1 to TRBJ2-3, with TRBD1 identical over 8 bases. Germline trimming cut 4 bases from V and 5 bases from J; bases unmatched to any gene: 15. This CDR3 contains 17 residues. Germline loops: CDR1 SGHRS, CDR2 YFSETQ. Here the CDR3 reads CASSARGQGATRDTQYF. CDR3 DNA sequence: TGCGCCAGCAGCGCCAGGGGGCAGGGGGCTACAAGAGATACGCAGTATTTT.

This clone is categorized as medium-sized. J is TRBJ2-5 and V is TRBV4-1, with a possible D match to TRBD2 (6 bases). In germline, CDR1 is MGHRA, CDR2 YSYEKL. V was trimmed by 5 bases and J by 2 bases, leaving 21 bases between them. The CDR3 is 17 residues long. CDR3 loop: CASSGGTPLDTQETQYF. CDR3 DNA sequence: TGCGCCAGCAGCGGAGGGACTCCACTTGATACTCAAGAGACCCAGTACTTC.

This clone was seen only once. The chain joins TRBV5-1 to TRBJ1-2; D is uncertain. V was cut by 5 bases and J by 3 bases, with 8 bases left in between. CDR1 SGHRS and CDR2 YFSETQ come from the germline V gene. This CDR3 has 12 residues. The CDR3 sequence: CASRETDYGYTF. Written as DNA, the CDR3 is TGCGCCAGCAGAGAAACAGACTATGGCTACACCTTC.

This clone has only one observation. V and J are TRBV4-1 and TRBJ2-3; D is unclear. The V gene lost 5 bases and the J gene lost 4 bases, with 16 bases spanning the gap. Per the germline V gene, CDR1 is MGHRA and CDR2 is YSYEKL. The CDR3 sequence is 15 residues long. The CDR3 loop reads CASSALQTPSDTQYF. The CDR3 nucleotides read TGCGCCAGCAGCGCCCTTCAGACTCCTTCAGATACGCAGTATTTT.

This clone occurred once. The chain employs TRBV11-2 and TRBJ2-2, with D tentatively TRBD2 (7 bases). Trimming removed 5 bases from V and 5 bases from J, with 18 bases in between. CDR1 is SGHAT, CDR2 FQNNGV, per germline. The length of the CDR3 is 16 residues. The CDR3 loop reads CASSPVRGAQTGELFF. CDR3 DNA: TGTGCCAGCAGCCCAGTCCGGGGGGCCCAAACCGGGGAGCTGTTTTTT.

The chain links TRBV7-7 to TRBJ2-7; D gene uncertain. The CDR3 is made up of 15 amino acids. The germline CDR1 and CDR2 sequences are SSHAT and FNYEAQ (reference sequence). V lost 2 bases and J lost 0, with 11 bases in between. The CDR3 nucleotides are TGTGCCAGCAGCTTATTAGAGCGTTGCTCCTACGAGCAGTACTTC. As protein: CASSLLERCSYEQYF.

The CDR3 coding sequence is TGTGCCAGCATTTTCGCGGGAGGACAGACCCAGTACTTC. Its translation: CASIFAGGQTQYF. The V and J genes are TRBV6-5 and TRBJ2-5, with 8 bases that match TRBD2. Germline CDR1 and CDR2: MNHEY and SVGAGI. The CDR3 has 13 amino acids. The junction had 7 bases not matched to a gene; V was cut back by 7 bases and J by 6 bases.

V usage is TRBV3-1 (or the pseudogene TRBV3-2) and J usage is TRBJ1-5; D is possibly TRBD1 (6 bases). Germline CDR1 reads LGHDT; CDR2 reads YNNKEL (reference sequence). V was pared by 1 base and J by 0 bases, with 10 bases between. The CDR3 is 16 amino acids. CDR3 sequence (DNA): TGTGCCAGCAGCCAAGGGACAGTTAATAGCAATCAGCCCCAGCATTTT. Translating gives CASSQGTVNSNQPQHF.

The chain employs TRBV27 and TRBJ2-2, with D possibly matching TRBD1 (6 bases). V was pared by 9 bases and J by 1 base, with 18 bases between. The germline V gene has CDR1 MNHEY and CDR2 SMNVEV (reference sequence). There are 16 residues in the CDR3. The CDR3 DNA reads as TGTGCCAGGTTACCCGGGACACCCGAGAACACCGGGGAGCTGTTTTTT. Translation: CARLPGTPENTGELFF.

The sample holds a few counts of this clone. The genes are TRBV7-2 and TRBJ1-2; no clear D gene. Germline CDR1 reads SGHTA; CDR2 reads FQGNSA. The CDR3 is made up of 12 amino acids. Trimming shortened V by 1 base and J by 8 bases, and 8 bases separated the two germline ends. CDR3 bases: TGTGCCAGCAGCTTAGGGAGGTCCGGCTACACCTTC. It is translated as CASSLGRSGYTF. The full variable domain, in which reference TRBV7-2 and TRBJ1-2 provide the parts outside the CDR3, is GAGVSQSPSNKVTEKGKDVELRCDPISGHTALYWYRQSLGQGLEFLIYFQGNSAPDKSGLPSDRFSAERTGGSVSTLTIQRTQQEDSAVYLCASSLGRSGYTFGSGTRLTVV.

The chain employs TRBV2 and TRBJ2-3, with 10 bases lining up with TRBD2. The germline CDR1 and CDR2 sequences are SNHLY and FYNNEI. The CDR3 sequence is 16 residues long. J lost 3 bases, V lost 4 bases, and 7 bases had no gene match. CDR3: CASSVQRGGGTDTQYF. The CDR3 nucleotides are TGTGCCAGCAGTGTCCAGCGGGGGGGCGGGACAGATACGCAGTATTTT.

This chain connects TRBV19 to TRBJ2-2, with a weak D call TRBD2 (5 bases). The CDR3 consists of 17 residues. V was cut by 1 base and J by 1 base, with 13 bases left in between. Germline V gene lookup returns CDR1 LNHDA and CDR2 SQIVND (reference sequence). The DNA for the CDR3 is TGTGCCAGTAGTATAGTTGGATTAGCGAGGAACACCGGGGAGCTGTTTTTT. This codes for CASSIVGLARNTGELFF.